The present entry profiles one T cell receptor (beta chain) with its context. The table came from immunoSEQ multiplex PCR; TCRdb's copy has only in-frame clones and leaves some out. Of more than 90,000 clones listed, roughly 84% were seen once; the top ten hold around 12%. These data are taken from a study of blood T cell repertoires in COVID-19. Across the study: Sources were T cells, B-cell-depleted T cells, or PBMCs; the material itself was cDNA or gDNA.

Germline V gene data show CDR1 as SGHRS and CDR2 as YFSETQ. Trimming at V came to 4 bases and at J to 8 bases, leaving 4 bases not matched to a gene. This CDR3 comprises 12 residues. The TCR originated in a human donor in a cohort sampled during active COVID-19. Input material: peripheral blood. V usage is TRBV5-1 and J usage is TRBJ1-2; 8 positions agree with TRBD1. The CDR3 region is CASSQGAKGYTF. In DNA form, the CDR3 reads TGCGCCAGCAGCCAGGGGGCGAAAGGCTACACCTTC.